This T cell receptor (beta chain) was identified in a study of cytomegalovirus exposure and HLA in healthy donors. Study-wide results and caveats: As a later analysis showed, a missense DCLRE1C variant was linked to trimming of TCR beta V- and J-genes. Researchers had no immune exposure information except CMV serostatus available. Cytomegalovirus status, reportedly, was diagnosed with high specificity and sensitivity by the classifier. Rare TCR sequences predominated, though certain public TCRs were found in many donors.

PCR primers comprised 60 Vbeta and 13 Jbeta primers. Method: immunoSEQ multiplex PCR; TCRdb's copy keeps in-frame clones and lacks some. The table lists around 150,000 clones, about 75% of them singletons. With regard to this clone: The antigen remains unidentified.

CDR3 length: 14 amino acids. Germline lookup yields CDR1 MNHEY and CDR2 SVGAGI. After removal of 8 bases from V and 2 bases from J, the junction contained 8 bases not matched to a gene. The receptor was derived from a female donor in good health and CMV-seronegative. Sequenced material: PBMCs. The genes are TRBV6-5 and TRBJ2-7; 8 bases match TRBD1. The CDR3 loop is CASWTGTGAYEQYF. Here the CDR3 DNA reads TGTGCCAGCTGGACAGGGACAGGAGCCTACGAGCAGTACTTC.